This TCR beta chain was sequenced in a study of CXCR3-negative and CXCR3-positive naive CD8 T cells. Study-wide results and caveats: Against CXCR3-negative naive cells, CXCR3-positive naive cells showed more hydrophobic TRB CDR3s. Within a donor, both naive subsets shared TRBV-TRBJ usage, unlike memory cells. Comparably high diversity was seen in both naive subsets, and much lower diversity in memory CD8+ cells. Cryopreserved cells partially lost CXCR3 expression, and fresh PBMCs were used in most assays.

The method, 5' RACE with UMI labels, was used to prepare the TRB cDNA libraries. TCRdb reanalyzed the 5' RACE reads, giving one entry per CDR3 protein sequence and no DNA. The sample totals 100,000 to 150,000 distinct CDR3 sequences; its top ten clones hold 0.41%. CDR1 and CDR2 from the germline V gene are DFQATT and SNEGSKA (reference sequence). The CDR3 extends over 13 amino acids. About this clonotype: Its antigen is undetermined.

Cells classed as naive CD8+ T cells were CD45RO-CCR7+CD27+CD95-. This chain links TRBV20-1 with TRBJ2-1; without DNA, the TCRdb call of TRBD1 cannot be checked. Sequencing input: naive CXCR3+ CD8+ T cells from blood. Subset reported: CD45RO-CCR7+CD27+CD95- naive CD8+ T cells expressing CXCR3 (TNR3+). This TCR was recovered from a human donor in good health. Some clones in this sample may be carry-over from other donors' samples. The CDR3 loop reads CSVSIALYNEQFF.